The present entry profiles one T cell receptor beta chain with its context. Antigen specificity is unknown. A sample-barcoded 5' primer and a J-beta primer mix were used in a second PCR of roughly 7 to 12 cycles. TCRdb analysed the 5' RACE reads with MiXCR anew, one entry per CDR3 protein. The sample consists of 1.5 million to 2 million distinct CDR3 sequences, about 39% of them appearing once. The data are from a study of blood T cells in healthy people across ages. Study as a whole: Per every two T cells, about one barcoded beta molecule was captured by template switching.

In each sample, at least 6.5 million PBMCs were isolated. Study-wide results and caveats: Diversity of TCR beta correlated strongly with naive T cell percentage.

With V trimmed by 3 bases and J by 0 bases, 7 bases remained unmatched. The CDR3 runs 18 residues. Germline loops: CDR1 SQVTM, CDR2 ANQGSEA. The sequence came from a human donor in good health. The sample taken for sequencing was blood. V is TRBV29-1 and J is TRBJ2-1; 14 bases align to TRBD2. CDR3 sequence (DNA): TGCAGCGTTGAGGGACTAGCGGGGGCGAGGAGCTCCTACAATGAGCAGTTCTTC. Translation: CSVEGLAGARSSYNEQFF.